Presented here are 20 T cell receptor beta chains from one specimen sequenced in a study of cytomegalovirus exposure and HLA in healthy donors. PCR employed 60 Vbeta and 13 Jbeta primers. Assay used: immunoSEQ multiplex PCR; TCRdb lists only in-frame clones, some missing. Of 250,000 or so clones in the sample, over 65% were seen once. Sequences were obtained from PBMCs. The receptors shown here come from a human donor in good health.

V and J are TRBV5-6 and TRBJ2-5; D gene uncertain. The CDR3 runs 12 residues. V was trimmed by 1 base and J by 4 bases, leaving 5 bases between them. CDR1 is SGHDT and CDR2 is YYEEEE in the germline V gene. CDR3 amino acids: CASSLSVETQYF. The CDR3 DNA is TGTGCCAGCAGCTTGTCGGTAGAGACCCAGTACTTC. Based on the CDR3 plus reference TRBV5-6 and TRBJ2-5, the full variable domain is DAGVTQSPTHLIKTRGQQVTLRCSPKSGHDTVSWYQQALGQGPQFIFQYYEEEERQRGNFPDRFSGHQFPNYSSELNVNALLLGDSALYLCASSLSVETQYFGPGTRLLVL.

This chain connects TRBV27 to TRBJ2-7; 9 nucleotides match TRBD1. V was clipped by 5 bases and J by 7 bases; unmatched bases: 12. Germline V gene lookup returns CDR1 MNHEY and CDR2 SMNVEV (reference sequence). The CDR3 is 15 residues long. CDR3 nucleotides: TGTGCCAGCAGTCCTCAGGGACAGGGACCAGGTGAGCAGTACTTC. Its translation is CASSPQGQGPGEQYF.

This clone occurred a few times. The CDR3 reads CASSLGGRETGELFF. CDR3 nucleotide sequence: TGTGCCAGCAGCTTAGGCGGGAGGGAGACCGGGGAGCTGTTTTTT. The V call is TRBV7-2, the J call TRBJ2-2; 9 positions agree with TRBD2. Trimming took 1 base from V and 5 from J; bases not matched to a gene: 2. Germline V gene data show CDR1 as SGHTA and CDR2 as FQGNSA. This CDR3 is 15 amino acids long.

The CDR3 loop reads CASSIAGDGYTF. The CDR3 nucleotides are TGTGCCAGCAGTATAGCGGGTGACGGCTACACCTTC. V is TRBV6-6 and J is TRBJ1-2; D gene uncertain. Germline CDR1 MNHNY, CDR2 SVGAGI (reference sequence). V lost 5 bases and J 8 bases, leaving 12 bases between the germline ends. CDR3 size: 12 residues.

The rearrangement uses TRBV29-1 and TRBJ1-2; 8 bases line up with TRBD1. With 3 bases clipped from V and 6 bases from J, the junction kept 3 bases outside the gene matches. The CDR3 spans 12 residues. Germline lookup yields CDR1 SQVTM and CDR2 ANQGSEA. The chain's CDR3 is CSVDVDRDGYTF. DNA of the CDR3: TGCAGCGTTGACGTGGACAGGGATGGCTACACCTTC. The variable domain in full, completed from reference TRBV29-1 and TRBJ1-2, reads SAVISQKPSRDICQRGTSLTIQCQVDSQVTMMFWYRQQPGQSLTLIATANQGSEATYESGFVIDKFPISRPNLTFSTLTVSNMSPEDSSIYLCSVDVDRDGYTFGSGTRLTVV.

The chain recombines TRBV6-5 with TRBJ2-7, with 7 positions matching TRBD1. CDR1 is MNHEY, CDR2 SVGAGI, per germline. This CDR3 region has 15 residues. Trimming removed 7 bases from V and 4 bases from J; junction bases left unmatched: 13. CDR3: CASIRGTANGYEQYF. For the CDR3, the DNA is TGTGCCAGCATTCGAGGGACAGCGAATGGATACGAGCAGTACTTC.

The V gene is TRBV9, the J gene TRBJ2-7; TRBD2 agrees at 9 bases. In germline, CDR1 is SGDLS, CDR2 YYNGEE. The trim removed 0 bases at V and 2 bases at J, leaving 6 bases unmatched. CDR3 length equals 16 residues. The CDR3 sequence: CASSVAPAGGPYEQYF. The CDR3, as DNA: TGTGCCAGCAGCGTAGCTCCAGCGGGAGGACCCTACGAGCAGTACTTC.

This clone turned up a few times. The chain joins TRBV4-3 to TRBJ2-3; D might be TRBD2 (6 bases). Trimming cost V 3 bases and J 0 bases, with 7 bases left between them. Germline V gene data show CDR1 as LGHNA and CDR2 as YSLEER. The CDR3 has 14 residues. Here the CDR3 DNA reads TGCGCCAGCAGCCAGGGGACTAGCACAGATACGCAGTATTTT. Its protein is CASSQGTSTDTQYF.

This clone was picked up a small number of times. The chain employs TRBV7-2 and TRBJ2-5; D gene ambiguous. CDR3 length equals 11 residues. Germline assignment: CDR1 SGHTA and CDR2 FQGNSA. The V gene lost 8 bases and the J gene lost 5 bases, with 9 bases spanning the gap. The CDR3 DNA is TGTGCCAGCCACGCCGGGGAGACCCAGTACTTC. It codes for CASHAGETQYF.

A few counts support this clone. The chain is built from TRBV5-1 and TRBJ2-7, with TRBD1 identical over 9 bases. Trimming at V came to 1 base and at J to 2 bases, leaving 4 bases not matched to a gene. Germline CDR1 reads SGHRS; CDR2 reads YFSETQ. The CDR3 consists of 15 residues. The CDR3 protein is CASSLSGQGPYEQYF. The CDR3, as DNA: TGCGCCAGCAGCTTGTCGGGACAGGGCCCCTACGAGCAGTACTTC. The full variable domain, in which reference TRBV5-1 and TRBJ2-7 provide the parts outside the CDR3, is KAGVTQTPRYLIKTRGQQVTLSCSPISGHRSVSWYQQTPGQGLQFLFEYFSETQRNKGNFPGRFSGRQFSNSRSEMNVSTLELGDSALYLCASSLSGQGPYEQYFGPGTRLTVT.

V and J are TRBV7-3 and TRBJ2-7, with D tentatively TRBD2 (6 bases). V gave up 5 bases and J gave up 4 bases, with 18 bases separating them. Germline CDR1 and CDR2: SGHTA and FQGTGA. The CDR3 has 15 amino acids. The DNA for the CDR3 is TGTGCCAGCAGCCCCGCTAGGGAGGTTCTATACGAGCAGTACTTC. Its protein product is CASSPAREVLYEQYF. Full variable domain (missing parts from reference TRBV7-3 and TRBJ2-7): GAGVSQTPSNKVTEKGKYVELRCDPISGHTALYWYRQSLGQGPEFLIYFQGTGAADDSGLPNDRFFAVRPEGSVSTLKIQRTERGDSAVYLCASSPAREVLYEQYFGPGTRLTVT.

About this clone: An end of the junction differs from the germline gene, which may be a read error. The chain has TRBV6-5 and TRBJ1-2, with TRBD1 identical over 9 bases. The CDR3 length is 16 residues. Looked up from germline, CDR1 is MNHEY and CDR2 is SVGAGI. DNA of the CDR3: TGTGCCGGCAGTTACTCAATACAGGGGGCTCGGTATGGCTACACCTTC. It encodes CAGSYSIQGARYGYTF.

Only one count was recorded for this clone. The chain uses TRBV28 and TRBJ1-2; 9 nucleotides line up with TRBD1. V was pared by 6 bases and J by 4 bases, with 6 bases of the junction left unmatched. The CDR3 extends over 14 amino acids. Looked up from germline, CDR1 is MDHEN and CDR2 is SYDVKM. The CDR3, as DNA: TGTGCCAGCAGGGGGACAGGGAGGGGCTATGGCTACACCTTC. Translation: CASRGTGRGYGYTF.

This chain uses TRBV9 with TRBJ1-2; D gene uncertain. V shed 5 bases and J shed 8 bases, with 16 bases lying between them. In germline, CDR1 is SGDLS, CDR2 YYNGEE. The CDR3 spans 13 residues. CDR3 in DNA: TGTGCCAGCAGTAGGAGGGAGTCGTTCGGCTACACCTTC. As protein: CASSRRESFGYTF.

The CDR3 DNA reads TGTGCCAGCAGGGCTAGCGGATCCTACGAGCAGTACTTC. Its protein is CASRASGSYEQYF. J is TRBJ2-7 and V is TRBV7-3; 7 positions agree with TRBD2. The CDR3 contains 13 residues. Germline V lookup: CDR1 SGHTA, CDR2 FQGTGA. V gave up 6 bases and J gave up 1 base; unmatched junction bases: 3. Filled out from reference TRBV7-3 and TRBJ2-7, the complete variable domain reads GAGVSQTPSNKVTEKGKYVELRCDPISGHTALYWYRQSLGQGPEFLIYFQGTGAADDSGLPNDRFFAVRPEGSVSTLKIQRTERGDSAVYLCASRASGSYEQYFGPGTRLTVT.

This rearrangement joins TRBV5-6 to TRBJ1-1; 7 nucleotides line up with TRBD1. The V gene end was trimmed by 4 bases and the J gene end by 10 bases; junction bases not matched to a gene: 4. The CDR3 is made up of 11 amino acids. Germline V gives CDR1 SGHDT, CDR2 YYEEEE. CDR3 in amino acids: CASSQQGRAFF. For the CDR3, the DNA is TGTGCCAGCAGCCAACAGGGGAGAGCTTTCTTT.

The chain combines TRBV10-3 with TRBJ1-2; D gene uncertain. The CDR3 has 12 amino acids. CDR1 and CDR2 from the germline V gene are ENHRY and SYGVKD. Trimming removed 3 bases from V and 1 base from J, with 3 bases in between. The CDR3 protein is CAISDLNYGYTF. Here the CDR3 DNA reads TGTGCCATCAGTGACCTTAACTATGGCTACACCTTC.

J is TRBJ2-1 and V is TRBV30; weak D call: TRBD2 (6 bases). Germline lookup yields CDR1 GTSNPN and CDR2 SVGIG (reference sequence). Trimming stripped 4 bases from V and 2 bases from J, with 9 bases between. The CDR3 runs to 13 residues. The CDR3: CAWTPSAYNEQFF. CDR3 nucleotides: TGTGCCTGGACACCTAGCGCCTACAATGAGCAGTTCTTC.

The chain recombines TRBV21-1 with TRBJ1-5. TRBV21-1 is listed as a pseudogene. The CDR3 contains 14 residues. CDR3 DNA: TGTGCCAGCAGCAAAGGTCGCGGTAATCAGCCCCAGCATTTT. This sequence encodes CASSKGRGNQPQHF.

This clone was seen once. This sequence joins TRBV11-1 and TRBJ2-7, with D perhaps TRBD1 (6 bases). The V gene lost 5 bases and the J gene lost 4 bases, with 9 bases spanning the gap. The CDR3 is 12 amino acids. Germline V lookup: CDR1 SGHAT, CDR2 FQDESV (reference sequence). The CDR3 loop is CASSKQGYEQYF. In DNA, the CDR3 is TGTGCCAGCAGCAAACAGGGTTACGAGCAGTACTTC.